This is a list of T cell receptor beta chains from one sample in a study of T cell changes during pregnancy in multiple sclerosis. Method: immunoSEQ multiplex PCR; TCRdb's copy keeps in-frame clones and lacks some. The sample contains some 100,000 clones, around 90% of which appear only once. Source: peripheral blood, taken in the second trimester of pregnancy. The source is a female donor with multiple sclerosis, enrolled in a pregnancy study. Each CDR3 is given with its conserved first and last residue. Fields, in order: clone size, V gene, J gene, D gene, CDR3 DNA, CDR3 protein. The D gene is left open where the match is weak. Rows may omit the clone size; those that give it use once, few, many or a size class.

clone_size: NA; v_call: TRBV2; j_call: TRBJ2-7; d_call: TRBD1; cdr3_nt: TGTGCCAGCAGTGAGAGCAGGGGGTCTTACGAGCAGTACTTC; cdr3_aa: CASSESRGSYEQYF
clone_size: NA; v_call: TRBV6-5; j_call: TRBJ1-1; d_call: NA; cdr3_nt: TGTGCCAGCAGGCTAACAGTGAACACTGAAGCTTTCTTT; cdr3_aa: CASRLTVNTEAFF
clone_size: NA; v_call: TRBV20-1; j_call: TRBJ1-2; d_call: NA; cdr3_nt: TGCAGTGCGGTACGGGTCGGCGGCTACACCTTC; cdr3_aa: CSAVRVGGYTF
clone_size: NA; v_call: TRBV28; j_call: TRBJ1-5; d_call: TRBD1; cdr3_nt: TGTGCCAGCAGGTTACAGGGGGCATCGGGGCAGCCCCAGCATTTT; cdr3_aa: CASRLQGASGQPQHF
clone_size: NA; v_call: TRBV5-1; j_call: TRBJ2-3; d_call: NA; cdr3_nt: TGCGCCAGCAGCTCCGGGAAGAACACAGATACGCAGTATTTT; cdr3_aa: CASSSGKNTDTQYF
clone_size: NA; v_call: TRBV2; j_call: TRBJ2-3; d_call: TRBD1; cdr3_nt: TGTGCCAGCAGTCCGGACAGGGGGCTAATAGATACGCAGTATTTT; cdr3_aa: CASSPDRGLIDTQYF
clone_size: NA; v_call: TRBV30; j_call: TRBJ1-2; d_call: TRBD1; cdr3_nt: TGTGCCTGGAGTGCCGGCAGGGGGCGTTTGTATGGCTACACCTTC; cdr3_aa: CAWSAGRGRLYGYTF
clone_size: NA; v_call: TRBV27; j_call: TRBJ2-1; d_call: TRBD2; cdr3_nt: TGTGCCAGCGGGGCCCTAGCGGGAGGTTACAATGAGCAGTTCTTC; cdr3_aa: CASGALAGGYNEQFF
clone_size: NA; v_call: TRBV11-2; j_call: TRBJ2-2; d_call: TRBD2; cdr3_nt: TGTGCCAGCAGCACCAGCGGGGGGAACACCGGGGAGCTGTTTTTT; cdr3_aa: CASSTSGGNTGELFF
clone_size: NA; v_call: TRBV19; j_call: TRBJ1-1; d_call: TRBD1; cdr3_nt: TGTGCCAGTACCATGGACAGGGGGGGCACTGAAGCTTTCTTT; cdr3_aa: CASTMDRGGTEAFF
clone_size: NA; v_call: TRBV30; j_call: TRBJ1-2; d_call: NA; cdr3_nt: TGTGCCTGGACCGGGGAGGGAAGAGGAGGCTACACCTTC; cdr3_aa: CAWTGEGRGGYTF
clone_size: NA; v_call: TRBV2; j_call: TRBJ1-2; d_call: NA; cdr3_nt: TGTGCCAGCAGGACACAGGTTAACTATGGCTACACCTTC; cdr3_aa: CASRTQVNYGYTF
clone_size: NA; v_call: TRBV11-2; j_call: TRBJ1-1; d_call: NA; cdr3_nt: TGTGCCAGCAGCCGTGCCTTGGAGACGAACACTGAAGCTTTCTTT; cdr3_aa: CASSRALETNTEAFF
clone_size: NA; v_call: TRBV28; j_call: TRBJ2-7; d_call: NA; cdr3_nt: TGTGCCAGCAGTTTTCAGGGGTTCTCCTACGAGCAGTACTTC; cdr3_aa: CASSFQGFSYEQYF
clone_size: NA; v_call: TRBV9; j_call: TRBJ2-1; d_call: TRBD2; cdr3_nt: TGTGCCAGCAGCCTAGGGGGGCAACGTAGCGGGACAACAGTCAATGAGCAGTTCTTC; cdr3_aa: CASSLGGQRSGTTVNEQFF
clone_size: NA; v_call: TRBV27; j_call: TRBJ1-2; d_call: NA; cdr3_nt: TGTGCCAGCAGTCAGGGACTTCTTAGTGGCTATGGCTACACCTTC; cdr3_aa: CASSQGLLSGYGYTF
clone_size: NA; v_call: TRBV5-6; j_call: TRBJ2-3; d_call: TRBD2; cdr3_nt: TGTGCCAGCAGCTTATTAGCGGGAGGCACAGATACGCAGTATTTT; cdr3_aa: CASSLLAGGTDTQYF
clone_size: NA; v_call: TRBV2; j_call: TRBJ2-5; d_call: TRBD1; cdr3_nt: TGTGCCAGCAGTCGGGACAGGGGGCAAGAGACCCAGTACTTC; cdr3_aa: CASSRDRGQETQYF
clone_size: many; v_call: TRBV7-7; j_call: TRBJ2-7; d_call: NA; cdr3_nt: TGTGCCAGCAGCTTATTCCAGGGGTACGAGCAGTACTTC; cdr3_aa: CASSLFQGYEQYF
clone_size: NA; v_call: TRBV5-1; j_call: TRBJ2-7; d_call: TRBD1; cdr3_nt: TGCGCCAGCAGCTTCAACCCCGGGACAGACTACGAGCAGTACTTC; cdr3_aa: CASSFNPGTDYEQYF
clone_size: NA; v_call: TRBV6-1; j_call: TRBJ2-1; d_call: TRBD2; cdr3_nt: TGTGCCAGCAGTGTAGGTAGCGGGAGCTTCAATGAGCAGTTCTTC; cdr3_aa: CASSVGSGSFNEQFF
clone_size: NA; v_call: TRBV5-1; j_call: TRBJ2-6; d_call: NA; cdr3_nt: TGCGCCAGCAGCTTGGGAGGGTCTTCTGGGGCCAACGTCCTGACTTTC; cdr3_aa: CASSLGGSSGANVLTF
clone_size: NA; v_call: TRBV19; j_call: TRBJ1-1; d_call: TRBD1; cdr3_nt: TGTGCCAGTAGTTACAGACAGGGGGCTTCGGGGACTGAAGCTTTCTTT; cdr3_aa: CASSYRQGASGTEAFF
clone_size: NA; v_call: TRBV30; j_call: TRBJ1-2; d_call: TRBD1; cdr3_nt: TGTGCCTGGAGTCACCGACAGGGGCGGAATGGCTACACCTTC; cdr3_aa: CAWSHRQGRNGYTF
clone_size: NA; v_call: TRBV2; j_call: TRBJ1-3; d_call: NA; cdr3_nt: TGTGCCAGCAGTGCCCCCTTAGACAGGCAAGGCTCTGGAAACACCATATATTTT; cdr3_aa: CASSAPLDRQGSGNTIYF
clone_size: NA; v_call: TRBV7-3; j_call: TRBJ2-1; d_call: NA; cdr3_nt: TGTGCCAGCAGCGGGGGGACCGATGAGCAGTTCTTC; cdr3_aa: CASSGGTDEQFF
clone_size: once; v_call: TRBV2; j_call: TRBJ2-1; d_call: TRBD2; cdr3_nt: TGTGCCAGCAGTGAAGGCGGGAGAGGATGGAATGAGCAGTTCTTC; cdr3_aa: CASSEGGRGWNEQFF
clone_size: NA; v_call: TRBV5-1; j_call: TRBJ2-3; d_call: NA; cdr3_nt: TGCGCCAGCAGCGAGTTGGGACACACAGATACGCAGTATTTT; cdr3_aa: CASSELGHTDTQYF
clone_size: NA; v_call: TRBV20-1; j_call: TRBJ1-5; d_call: NA; cdr3_nt: TGCAGTGCTCGGGGGGATCAGCCCCAGCATTTT; cdr3_aa: CSARGDQPQHF
clone_size: NA; v_call: TRBV10-1; j_call: TRBJ1-1; d_call: NA; cdr3_nt: TGCGCCAGCAGTGCGACAGCCATGAACACTGAAGCTTTCTTT; cdr3_aa: CASSATAMNTEAFF
clone_size: many; v_call: TRBV19; j_call: TRBJ1-1; d_call: NA; cdr3_nt: TGTGCCAGTAGTCCCCTACAGGGAGGGACTGAAGCTTTCTTT; cdr3_aa: CASSPLQGGTEAFF
clone_size: NA; v_call: TRBV12-5; j_call: TRBJ2-3; d_call: NA; cdr3_nt: TGTGCTAGTGGCCGGGACTCACGCACAGATACGCAGTATTTT; cdr3_aa: CASGRDSRTDTQYF
clone_size: NA; v_call: TRBV4-2; j_call: TRBJ2-3; d_call: NA; cdr3_nt: TGTGCCAGCAGCCGGGTTAGCGCGGGGTCCACAGATACGCAGTATTTT; cdr3_aa: CASSRVSAGSTDTQYF
clone_size: NA; v_call: TRBV4-2; j_call: TRBJ1-2; d_call: TRBD1; cdr3_nt: TGTGCCAGCAGCCACGGGACAGATGGCTACACCTTC; cdr3_aa: CASSHGTDGYTF
clone_size: NA; v_call: TRBV5-1; j_call: TRBJ1-1; d_call: NA; cdr3_nt: TGCGCCAGCACCTTGACAGGGAACACTGAAGCTTTCTTT; cdr3_aa: CASTLTGNTEAFF
clone_size: NA; v_call: TRBV5-1; j_call: TRBJ2-3; d_call: TRBD2; cdr3_nt: TGCGCCAGCAGTTTGATTTGGACTAGCGGGGGAACTAGCACAGATACGCAGTATTTT; cdr3_aa: CASSLIWTSGGTSTDTQYF
clone_size: NA; v_call: TRBV28; j_call: TRBJ2-5; d_call: NA; cdr3_nt: TGTGCCAGCAGAACCCGGGAGACCCAGTACTTC; cdr3_aa: CASRTRETQYF
clone_size: few; v_call: TRBV15; j_call: TRBJ2-2; d_call: NA; cdr3_nt: TGTGCCACCAGCAGAGACAGGGCGTACACCGGGGAGCTGTTTTTT; cdr3_aa: CATSRDRAYTGELFF
clone_size: NA; v_call: TRBV5-4; j_call: TRBJ2-4; d_call: NA; cdr3_nt: TGTGCCAGCAGCTTGGAGGGGCAGGCCAAAAACATTCAGTACTTC; cdr3_aa: CASSLEGQAKNIQYF
clone_size: NA; v_call: TRBV7-3; j_call: TRBJ1-1; d_call: NA; cdr3_nt: TGTGCCAGCAGCCCGGCGGGGGGGGCCACTGAAGCTTTCTTT; cdr3_aa: CASSPAGGATEAFF
clone_size: NA; v_call: TRBV5-1; j_call: TRBJ2-5; d_call: TRBD2; cdr3_nt: TGCGCCAGCAGCTTATCGTTAGCGGGGGGCGGTCAAGAGACCCAGTACTTC; cdr3_aa: CASSLSLAGGGQETQYF
clone_size: NA; v_call: TRBV19; j_call: TRBJ1-5; d_call: TRBD1; cdr3_nt: TGTGCCAGTCGGGGAGCAGGGGGTTTCAATCAGCCCCAGCATTTT; cdr3_aa: CASRGAGGFNQPQHF
clone_size: NA; v_call: TRBV5-6; j_call: TRBJ1-5; d_call: TRBD1; cdr3_nt: TGTGCCAGCAGCGAGCTCACGGACAGGACTCAGCCCCAGCATTTT; cdr3_aa: CASSELTDRTQPQHF
clone_size: NA; v_call: TRBV30; j_call: TRBJ1-6; d_call: NA; cdr3_nt: TGTGCCTGGAGAGAAGGATTCGCGGATTCACCCCTCCACTTT; cdr3_aa: CAWREGFADSPLHF
clone_size: NA; v_call: TRBV29-1; j_call: TRBJ2-3; d_call: TRBD2; cdr3_nt: TGCAGCGTTGAAGGACCCCGGGAGGGGACAGATACGCAGTATTTT; cdr3_aa: CSVEGPREGTDTQYF
clone_size: NA; v_call: TRBV19; j_call: TRBJ2-3; d_call: NA; cdr3_nt: TGTGCCAGTAGCATCGGGGATTATCTCCCAGATACGCAGTATTTT; cdr3_aa: CASSIGDYLPDTQYF
clone_size: NA; v_call: TRBV27; j_call: TRBJ2-2; d_call: NA; cdr3_nt: TGTGCCAGCAGTTTACAAACCCAGGGTGGGGAGCTGTTTTTT; cdr3_aa: CASSLQTQGGELFF
clone_size: NA; v_call: TRBV7-9; j_call: TRBJ2-5; d_call: NA; cdr3_nt: TGTGCCAGCAGCGGCACAGGTCTGGAGACCCAGTACTTC; cdr3_aa: CASSGTGLETQYF
clone_size: NA; v_call: TRBV5-1; j_call: TRBJ1-1; d_call: TRBD1; cdr3_nt: TGCGCCAGCAGCCCGGGACAGGGGAGGGACACTGAAGCTTTCTTT; cdr3_aa: CASSPGQGRDTEAFF
clone_size: NA; v_call: TRBV7-8; j_call: TRBJ1-1; d_call: NA; cdr3_nt: TGTGCCAGCAGCTTGAGGCCTAAAGGCACTGAAGCTTTCTTT; cdr3_aa: CASSLRPKGTEAFF
clone_size: once; v_call: TRBV19; j_call: TRBJ2-5; d_call: NA; cdr3_nt: TGTGCCAGTAGTACTCGGGGGGAGACCCAGTACTTC; cdr3_aa: CASSTRGETQYF
clone_size: NA; v_call: TRBV7-3; j_call: TRBJ2-3; d_call: TRBD2; cdr3_nt: TGTGCCAGCAGCTTTGCTAGCGGGGCTCCAGCAGATACGCAGTATTTT; cdr3_aa: CASSFASGAPADTQYF
clone_size: once; v_call: TRBV9; j_call: TRBJ1-2; d_call: NA; cdr3_nt: TGTGCCAGCAGCGTGGCCGGGGATGAGGGCTACACCTTC; cdr3_aa: CASSVAGDEGYTF
clone_size: NA; v_call: TRBV5-1; j_call: TRBJ2-6; d_call: TRBD1; cdr3_nt: TGCGCCAGCAGTGAACAGGGGGCACTTCAGGGTGGGGCCAACGTCCTGACTTTC; cdr3_aa: CASSEQGALQGGANVLTF
clone_size: NA; v_call: TRBV19; j_call: TRBJ2-7; d_call: TRBD2; cdr3_nt: TGTGCCAGTAGTCCGGGACTAGCGGGGCCCTACGAGCAGTACTTC; cdr3_aa: CASSPGLAGPYEQYF